This T cell receptor (beta chain) is from a study of blood T cell repertoires in COVID-19. Per the germline V gene, CDR1 is SEHNR and CDR2 is FQNEAQ (reference sequence). V was clipped by 5 bases and J by 4 bases; unmatched bases: 5. The CDR3 sequence is 15 residues long. In the original processing: Estimation of nucleated cell counts relied on the amplification of reference gene primers. The assay was immunoSEQ multiplex PCR, and TCRdb's table has in-frame clones only and misses some. That table furnishes V, J and clone size, whereas the DNA furnished D and trimming. The sample contains some 530,000 clones, roughly 88% of which appear only once.

The source material was peripheral blood. V usage is TRBV7-9 and J usage is TRBJ2-7; 13 bases are a match to TRBD2. The receptor was isolated from a human donor in a cohort sampled during active COVID-19. The CDR3 DNA follows: TGTGCCAGCAGCCCACTAGCGGGAGGGGAGTACGAGCAGTACTTC. It yields the protein CASSPLAGGEYEQYF.